This TCR beta chain was observed in a study of T cell repertoires in cytomegalovirus infection. With regard to this clonotype: Its specificity is not known.

One entry per CDR3 protein results from TCRdb running MiXCR on the reads. The table records approximately 1,000,000 distinct CDR3 sequences, around 31% of them present only once. The CDR3 extends over 15 amino acids. Germline assignment: CDR1 SGHTA and CDR2 FQGTGA. The germline V and J ends were trimmed by 0 bases and 3 bases, with 8 bases remaining between them. This sequence was found in a human donor in good health (CMV status not recorded). Some clones in this sample may be carry-over from other donors' samples. The V gene is TRBV7-3, the J gene TRBJ2-2; D might be TRBD1 (6 bases). Specimen: cultured CD8+ T cells from PBMCs, collected from culture after CMV antigen stimulation. CDR3 coding DNA: TGTGCCAGCAGCTTAACTCCAGGGGACACCGGGGAGCTGTTTTTT. Translating gives CASSLTPGDTGELFF. Complete variable domain (other parts from reference TRBV7-3 and TRBJ2-2): GAGVSQTPSNKVTEKGKYVELRCDPISGHTALYWYRQSLGQGPEFLIYFQGTGAADDSGLPNDRFFAVRPEGSVSTLKIQRTERGDSAVYLCASSLTPGDTGELFFGEGSRLTVL.